These T cell receptor beta chains were read from a single sample in a study of human T cells and chemical hapten exposure. TCRdb reanalysed the RACE reads using MiXCR and keeps one entry per CDR3 protein. The data hold around 200,000 distinct CDR3 sequences, with about 25% observed a single time. Sequenced here: whole blood, sampled in connection with sensitization to the hapten diphenylcyclopropenone (DPC). The receptors shown here come from a woman aged 40-49 years with alopecia areata. Some clones in this sample may be carry-over from other donors' samples. CDR3s include the opening cysteine and the closing phenylalanine or tryptophan. D genes are given only for firm matches. Size values are once, few and many counts, or a class for expanded clones, and some rows have none.

cdr3_aa cdr3_nt clone_size j_call d_call v_call
CASSYSGRRTYEQYF TGTGCCAGCAGTTACTCAGGGCGACGGACCTACGAGCAGTACTTC few TRBJ2-7 NA TRBV6-5
CASGRQGVEQYF TGTGCCAGCGGAAGACAGGGCGTCGAGCAGTACTTC NA TRBJ2-7 TRBD1 TRBV12-3/TRBV12-4
CASSARFSDHTEAFF TGCGCCAGCAGCGCCCGGTTTTCAGACCACACTGAAGCTTTCTTT NA TRBJ1-1 NA TRBV5-1
CAISESLAGWADTQYF TGTGCCATCAGTGAAAGCCTAGCGGGTTGGGCAGATACGCAGTATTTT NA TRBJ2-3 TRBD2 TRBV10-3
CVSSLAGTGIGYGYTF TGCGTCAGCAGCTTAGCGGGGACAGGTATAGGGTATGGCTACACCTTC once TRBJ1-2 TRBD1 TRBV5-1
CASSLESGILGEQFF TGCGCCAGCAGCTTGGAGTCGGGTATTTTGGGTGAGCAGTTCTTC once TRBJ2-1 NA TRBV5-1
CASSQGWTGPSAQYF TGCGCCAGCAGCCAAGGGTGGACAGGCCCTTCGGCCCAGTACTTC many TRBJ2-5 TRBD1 TRBV4-3
CASSVGGTHLGNTIYF TGTGCCAGCAGCGTAGGAGGGACCCACCTTGGAAACACCATATATTTT NA TRBJ1-3 NA TRBV9
CASSPTGLTEAFF TGTGCCAGCAGTCCCACGGGATTGACTGAAGCTTTCTTT few TRBJ1-1 NA TRBV12-3/TRBV12-4
CASSPDSGETQYF TGCGCCAGCAGCCCGGACTCCGGAGAGACCCAGTACTTC few TRBJ2-5 NA TRBV5-1